A selection of T cell receptor beta chains follows, all from one sample in a study of blood T cell repertoires in COVID-19. Assay used: immunoSEQ multiplex PCR; TCRdb lists only in-frame clones, some missing. Among tens of thousands of clones, about 80% were seen once, and the ten largest hold more than 10%. Sequencing input: peripheral blood. These receptors were taken from an elderly man with acute or convalescent COVID-19. Each CDR3 is given with its conserved first and last residue. The order of the fields is D gene, CDR3 length, V gene, clone size, J gene, CDR3 DNA, CDR3 protein. The D gene is left open where the match is weak. Rows may omit the clone size; those that give it use once, few, many or a size class.

d_gene: TRBD1; len: 14; v_gene: TRBV27; abundance: -; j_gene: TRBJ2-5; CDR3nt: TGTGCCAGCAGTAGGACAGGGCTTCAAGAGACCCAGTACTTC; CDR3aa: CASSRTGLQETQYF
d_gene: -; len: 14; v_gene: TRBV9; abundance: few; j_gene: TRBJ1-2; CDR3nt: TGTGCCAGCAGCGTAGTGGGCAGGGGTGAGGGCTACACCTTC; CDR3aa: CASSVVGRGEGYTF
d_gene: TRBD1; len: 14; v_gene: TRBV6-5; abundance: -; j_gene: TRBJ2-7; CDR3nt: TGTGCCAGCAGCGGGACAGGGCGATTTTACGAGCAGTACTTC; CDR3aa: CASSGTGRFYEQYF
d_gene: TRBD2; len: 15; v_gene: TRBV7-9; abundance: -; j_gene: TRBJ2-7; CDR3nt: TGTGCCAGCAGCTTAGGAGCGGGGGGGCTTGACGAGCAGTACTTC; CDR3aa: CASSLGAGGLDEQYF
d_gene: TRBD2; len: 15; v_gene: TRBV11-2; abundance: -; j_gene: TRBJ2-3; CDR3nt: TGTGCCAGCAGCTTAGTCGGGGGGTTCACAGATACGCAGTATTTT; CDR3aa: CASSLVGGFTDTQYF
d_gene: -; len: 12; v_gene: TRBV19; abundance: -; j_gene: TRBJ2-2; CDR3nt: TGTGCCACCGGCAGCGACACCGGGGAGCTGTTTTTT; CDR3aa: CATGSDTGELFF
d_gene: TRBD1; len: 13; v_gene: TRBV29-1; abundance: -; j_gene: TRBJ2-7; CDR3nt: TGCAGCGTCTCCGACAGGGGGCAGGGCGAGCAGTACTTC; CDR3aa: CSVSDRGQGEQYF
d_gene: -; len: 15; v_gene: TRBV11-1; abundance: -; j_gene: TRBJ2-7; CDR3nt: TGTGCCAGCAGCTTAGTTGGGGGGTTGACCTACGAGCAGTACTTC; CDR3aa: CASSLVGGLTYEQYF
d_gene: -; len: 11; v_gene: TRBV20-1; abundance: -; j_gene: TRBJ2-3; CDR3nt: TGCAGTGCTAGATCTACAGATACGCAGTATTTT; CDR3aa: CSARSTDTQYF
d_gene: TRBD1; len: 14; v_gene: TRBV6-5; abundance: -; j_gene: TRBJ2-3; CDR3nt: TGTGCCAGCAGCCGGGACAGGGGTACAGATACGCAGTATTTT; CDR3aa: CASSRDRGTDTQYF
d_gene: -; len: 15; v_gene: TRBV18; abundance: -; j_gene: TRBJ2-2; CDR3nt: TGTGCCAGCTCACCCCCGACGGGGAACACCGGGGAGCTGTTTTTT; CDR3aa: CASSPPTGNTGELFF
d_gene: -; len: 9; v_gene: TRBV10-1; abundance: -; j_gene: TRBJ1-1; CDR3nt: TGCGCCAGCAGATTTAAAGCTTTCTTT; CDR3aa: CASRFKAFF
d_gene: TRBD2; len: 14; v_gene: TRBV5-5; abundance: -; j_gene: TRBJ2-5; CDR3nt: TGTGCCAGCAGCCGGACTAGCGGAAAAGAGACCCAGTACTTC; CDR3aa: CASSRTSGKETQYF
d_gene: -; len: 15; v_gene: TRBV5-1; abundance: few; j_gene: TRBJ1-4; CDR3nt: TGCGCCAGCAGCTTGGCACCGGGGGTTAATGAAAAACTGTTTTTT; CDR3aa: CASSLAPGVNEKLFF
d_gene: TRBD1; len: 15; v_gene: TRBV7-9; abundance: -; j_gene: TRBJ1-2; CDR3nt: TGTGCCAGCAGCTTGAAACAGGGGGCCAACTATGGCTACACCTTC; CDR3aa: CASSLKQGANYGYTF
d_gene: -; len: 14; v_gene: TRBV7-3; abundance: few; j_gene: TRBJ1-2; CDR3nt: TGTGCCAGCAGCTCAAAAGGAGGGAACTATGGCTACACCTTC; CDR3aa: CASSSKGGNYGYTF
d_gene: TRBD1; len: 17; v_gene: TRBV2; abundance: -; j_gene: TRBJ1-3; CDR3nt: TGTGCCAGCAGTCGGACGGGCGGGGACAGCTCTGGAAACACCATATATTTT; CDR3aa: CASSRTGGDSSGNTIYF
d_gene: TRBD2; len: 13; v_gene: TRBV6-5; abundance: -; j_gene: TRBJ2-5; CDR3nt: TGTGCCAGCAATCTCAATCGGGGGGGGACCCAGTACTTC; CDR3aa: CASNLNRGGTQYF
d_gene: TRBD1; len: 14; v_gene: TRBV3-1/TRBV3-2; abundance: -; j_gene: TRBJ1-4; CDR3nt: TGTGCCAGCAGCCGAACAGGGGGTAATGAAAAACTGTTTTTT; CDR3aa: CASSRTGGNEKLFF
d_gene: -; len: 16; v_gene: TRBV27; abundance: -; j_gene: TRBJ1-5; CDR3nt: TGTGCCAGCAGTTTCGGGACACACGATAGCAATCAGCCCCAGCATTTT; CDR3aa: CASSFGTHDSNQPQHF
d_gene: TRBD1; len: 16; v_gene: TRBV10-3; abundance: -; j_gene: TRBJ1-6; CDR3nt: TGTGCCATCAGTGAGTCTCACAGGGGGCGAGATTCACCCCTCCACTTT; CDR3aa: CAISESHRGRDSPLHF
d_gene: -; len: 15; v_gene: TRBV3-1/TRBV3-2; abundance: -; j_gene: TRBJ1-1; CDR3nt: TGTGCCAGCAGCCAAGACCGGGACAAAACCCTGGAAGCTTTCTTT; CDR3aa: CASSQDRDKTLEAFF
d_gene: TRBD2; len: 15; v_gene: TRBV18; abundance: -; j_gene: TRBJ2-5; CDR3nt: TGTGCCAGCACGACTAGCGGGGCAACTCAAGAGACCCAGTACTTC; CDR3aa: CASTTSGATQETQYF
d_gene: -; len: 13; v_gene: TRBV7-9; abundance: -; j_gene: TRBJ1-1; CDR3nt: TGTGCCAGCAGCTTAGCACAGAACACTGAAGCTTTCTTT; CDR3aa: CASSLAQNTEAFF
d_gene: TRBD1; len: 14; v_gene: TRBV9; abundance: -; j_gene: TRBJ2-2; CDR3nt: TGTGCCAGCAGGGGACAGGGGTTCACCGGGGAGCTGTTTTTT; CDR3aa: CASRGQGFTGELFF
d_gene: -; len: 13; v_gene: TRBV6-5; abundance: -; j_gene: TRBJ1-1; CDR3nt: TGTGCCAGCAGTTCAACCAACAGGGTTGAAGCTTTCTTT; CDR3aa: CASSSTNRVEAFF
d_gene: -; len: 13; v_gene: TRBV15; abundance: -; j_gene: TRBJ1-2; CDR3nt: TGTGCCACCAGCAGAGGGGGGGGCTATGGCTACACCTTC; CDR3aa: CATSRGGGYGYTF
d_gene: -; len: 14; v_gene: TRBV3-1/TRBV3-2; abundance: -; j_gene: TRBJ1-5; CDR3nt: TGTGCCAGCAGCCAAGCGACAGGAGATCAGCCCCAGCATTTT; CDR3aa: CASSQATGDQPQHF
d_gene: -; len: 13; v_gene: TRBV5-1; abundance: -; j_gene: TRBJ1-2; CDR3nt: TGCGCCAGCAGCTTTTCGGACAGCCATGGCTACACCTTC; CDR3aa: CASSFSDSHGYTF
d_gene: TRBD2; len: 20; v_gene: TRBV14; abundance: -; j_gene: TRBJ2-2; CDR3nt: TGTGCCAGCAGCCAACAATACCCCGGGACTAGCGGGGCGAACACCGGGGAGCTGTTTTTT; CDR3aa: CASSQQYPGTSGANTGELFF
d_gene: TRBD1; len: 12; v_gene: TRBV28; abundance: -; j_gene: TRBJ2-7; CDR3nt: TGTGCCAGCAGTTCGAGGGGGCACGAGCAGTACTTC; CDR3aa: CASSSRGHEQYF
d_gene: -; len: 18; v_gene: TRBV9; abundance: -; j_gene: TRBJ1-3; CDR3nt: TGTGCCAGCAGCGCTAGACAGGACCCTGGTTCTTATAGAAACACCATATATTTT; CDR3aa: CASSARQDPGSYRNTIYF
d_gene: -; len: 13; v_gene: TRBV19; abundance: -; j_gene: TRBJ1-1; CDR3nt: TGTGCCAGTCAAATTACACCGAACACTGAAGCTTTCTTT; CDR3aa: CASQITPNTEAFF
d_gene: -; len: 12; v_gene: TRBV20-1; abundance: -; j_gene: TRBJ2-3; CDR3nt: TGCAGTGCTAGTCGATCGGTAGATACGCAGTATTTT; CDR3aa: CSASRSVDTQYF
d_gene: TRBD1; len: 15; v_gene: TRBV28; abundance: -; j_gene: TRBJ1-2; CDR3nt: TGTGCCAGCAGTTCGACAGGGGGCCCTAACTATGGCTACACCTTC; CDR3aa: CASSSTGGPNYGYTF
d_gene: -; len: 13; v_gene: TRBV6-5; abundance: -; j_gene: TRBJ2-7; CDR3nt: TGTGCCAGCACGAAGACGGGAACCTACGAGCAGTACTTC; CDR3aa: CASTKTGTYEQYF